The sequence of this T cell receptor beta chain was determined in a study of T-cell memory formation after mild COVID-19. TCRdb used MiXCR to reprocess the 5' RACE reads, holding one entry per CDR3 protein. The repertoire holds approximately 250,000 distinct CDR3 sequences, with roughly a sixth as singletons. CDR3 length: 15 amino acids. Trimming pared 6 bases from V and 8 bases from J, leaving 20 bases between. Germline V gene lookup returns CDR1 MNHEY and CDR2 SVGEGT. This clonotype was observed a few times. This clonotype was sampled from a man younger than 30 who had mild COVID-19 (a few samples of this study predate the infection). Cell type and time point are not known. Sequencing was carried out using PBMCs or a T cell subset sorted from them (not recorded which). V and J are TRBV6-2 or TRBV6-3 and TRBJ2-1; D perhaps matches TRBD1 (6 bases). The CDR3 DNA reads TGTGCCAGCAGATTAGGGGGTCGGGGTATCGATGAGCAGTTCTTC. Protein: CASRLGGRGIDEQFF.